The rows below give T cell receptor beta chains drawn from one sample of a study of cytomegalovirus exposure and HLA in healthy donors. Here immunoSEQ multiplex PCR was the method, and the copy in TCRdb shows in-frame clones only, minus some. The profile shows roughly 180,000 clones, about 82% of them singletons. The sequenced sample was PBMCs. The receptors were sampled from a female donor in good health and CMV-seronegative. The CDR3 runs from the conserved cysteine through the conserved F or W. D genes are given only for firm matches. Only part of the rows carry a size: once, few, many, or a class if the clone is expanded.

abundance: .
j_gene: TRBJ2-6
d_gene: .
v_gene: TRBV18
CDR3nt: TGTGCCAGCTCAGCAGTGGGGGGAGTAGGAAGCTCTGGGGCCAACGTCCTGACTTTC
CDR3aa: CASSAVGGVGSSGANVLTF

abundance: few
j_gene: TRBJ2-1
d_gene: TRBD2
v_gene: TRBV9
CDR3nt: TGTGCCAGCAGCCCTGGAAGCGGGAGCTCCTACAATGAGCAGTTCTTC
CDR3aa: CASSPGSGSSYNEQFF

abundance: .
j_gene: TRBJ2-3
d_gene: .
v_gene: TRBV10-3
CDR3nt: TGTGCCATGGGCGGGGCAGATACGCAGTATTTT
CDR3aa: CAMGGADTQYF

abundance: .
j_gene: TRBJ2-5
d_gene: TRBD1
v_gene: TRBV5-8
CDR3nt: TGTGCCAGCAGCTTGGTGACAGGGGGTAGGGAGACCCAGTACTTC
CDR3aa: CASSLVTGGRETQYF

abundance: once
j_gene: TRBJ2-7
d_gene: TRBD2
v_gene: TRBV5-1
CDR3nt: TGCGCCAGCAGGCAATTGGCTAGCGGTGACTACGAGCAGTACTTC
CDR3aa: CASRQLASGDYEQYF

abundance: .
j_gene: TRBJ2-5
d_gene: TRBD1
v_gene: TRBV27
CDR3nt: TGTGCCAGCACCGACCCCAGGGGGCCTTACGAAGAGCAGTACTTC
CDR3aa: CASTDPRGPYEEQYF

abundance: .
j_gene: TRBJ1-2
d_gene: TRBD1
v_gene: TRBV27
CDR3nt: TGTGCCAGCAGCCGACAGGGGGCTAACTATGGCTACACCTTC
CDR3aa: CASSRQGANYGYTF

abundance: .
j_gene: TRBJ2-7
d_gene: .
v_gene: TRBV7-9
CDR3nt: TGTGCCAGCAGTTCCCTGCTCCGGGATCCGCAACAGCAGTACTTC
CDR3aa: CASSSLLRDPQQQYF

abundance: once
j_gene: TRBJ2-7
d_gene: TRBD1
v_gene: TRBV5-6
CDR3nt: TGTGCCAGCAGCTTCTGGGACAGGACGGCCTACGAGCAGTACTTC
CDR3aa: CASSFWDRTAYEQYF

abundance: .
j_gene: TRBJ1-1
d_gene: TRBD1
v_gene: TRBV29-1
CDR3nt: TGCAGCGTGCCTGCTGGGACAGACTTGAACACTGAAGCTTTCTTT
CDR3aa: CSVPAGTDLNTEAFF

abundance: once
j_gene: TRBJ1-2
d_gene: .
v_gene: TRBV4-2
CDR3nt: TGTGCCAGCAGCCAAACCTTTGGACAGAACTATGGCTACACCTTC
CDR3aa: CASSQTFGQNYGYTF

abundance: .
j_gene: TRBJ2-7
d_gene: TRBD2
v_gene: TRBV29-1
CDR3nt: TGCAGCGTAAGGACTAGCGGGACCTACGAGCAGTACTTC
CDR3aa: CSVRTSGTYEQYF

abundance: .
j_gene: TRBJ1-2
d_gene: TRBD1
v_gene: TRBV6-5
CDR3nt: TGTGCCAGCAGTCTCAACCTTGACAGGGGCCCTTTCTACACCTTC
CDR3aa: CASSLNLDRGPFYTF

abundance: .
j_gene: TRBJ1-2
d_gene: .
v_gene: TRBV27
CDR3nt: TGTGCCAGCAGCCGCGGGGCTAACTATGGCTACACCTTC
CDR3aa: CASSRGANYGYTF

abundance: .
j_gene: TRBJ2-5
d_gene: .
v_gene: TRBV9
CDR3nt: TGTGCCAGCAGCGTAGAGGCAGGGCAGTACCAAGAGACCCAGTACTTC
CDR3aa: CASSVEAGQYQETQYF

abundance: few
j_gene: TRBJ1-2
d_gene: .
v_gene: TRBV28
CDR3nt: TGTGCCAGCAGTTTAAGGGGGACCTATGGCTACACCTTC
CDR3aa: CASSLRGTYGYTF

abundance: .
j_gene: TRBJ1-6
d_gene: .
v_gene: TRBV10-3
CDR3nt: TGTGCCACCGCTCCGGGGGGCTCCTATAATTCACCCCTCCACTTT
CDR3aa: CATAPGGSYNSPLHF

abundance: .
j_gene: TRBJ2-2
d_gene: .
v_gene: TRBV7-9
CDR3nt: TGTGCCAGCAGCCGTATTGGCGGCAACGGGGAGCTGTTTTTT
CDR3aa: CASSRIGGNGELFF

abundance: few
j_gene: TRBJ2-7
d_gene: .
v_gene: TRBV18
CDR3nt: TGTGCCAGCTCACCACCGACACTTTTCTACGAGCAGTACTTC
CDR3aa: CASSPPTLFYEQYF

abundance: .
j_gene: TRBJ1-2
d_gene: TRBD1
v_gene: TRBV19
CDR3nt: TGTGCCAGTAGTATCGGGACAGCCTATGGCTACACCTTC
CDR3aa: CASSIGTAYGYTF

abundance: few
j_gene: TRBJ2-5
d_gene: .
v_gene: TRBV9
CDR3nt: TGTGCCAGCAGCGTAGCCGACTTCAAAGAGACCCAGTACTTC
CDR3aa: CASSVADFKETQYF

abundance: .
j_gene: TRBJ2-1
d_gene: TRBD2
v_gene: TRBV4-1
CDR3nt: TGCGCCAGCAGCCGGCAACTAGCGGGCCTCTACAATGAGCAGTTCTTC
CDR3aa: CASSRQLAGLYNEQFF

abundance: .
j_gene: TRBJ2-1
d_gene: .
v_gene: TRBV6-4
CDR3nt: TGTGCCAGCAGTGACAGCTCCAATGAGCAGTTCTTC
CDR3aa: CASSDSSNEQFF

abundance: .
j_gene: TRBJ1-5
d_gene: .
v_gene: TRBV15
CDR3nt: TGTGCCACCAGCTCTGTACATAAGGGGCTCAACAATCAGCCCCAGCATTTT
CDR3aa: CATSSVHKGLNNQPQHF

abundance: .
j_gene: TRBJ2-3
d_gene: TRBD1
v_gene: TRBV7-9
CDR3nt: TGTGCCAGCAGCCCCCTGACAGGGCCGACAGATACGCAGTATTTT
CDR3aa: CASSPLTGPTDTQYF

abundance: few
j_gene: TRBJ1-2
d_gene: .
v_gene: TRBV28
CDR3nt: TGTGCCAGCAGTTTATCGGCGGCCCCTTATGGCTACACCTTC
CDR3aa: CASSLSAAPYGYTF

abundance: .
j_gene: TRBJ2-5
d_gene: .
v_gene: TRBV2
CDR3nt: TGTGCCAGCAGTTCTTCCGGGAGGGGGCGTAGAGAGACCCAGTACTTC
CDR3aa: CASSSSGRGRRETQYF

abundance: .
j_gene: TRBJ1-5
d_gene: .
v_gene: TRBV6-1
CDR3nt: TGTGCCAGCAGTGAATGGCGGGCCCAGCATTTT
CDR3aa: CASSEWRAQHF

abundance: .
j_gene: TRBJ2-7
d_gene: .
v_gene: TRBV29-1
CDR3nt: TGCAGCGTTGGAGGGAGCTCCTACGAGCAGTACTTC
CDR3aa: CSVGGSSYEQYF

abundance: .
j_gene: TRBJ1-2
d_gene: TRBD1
v_gene: TRBV5-6
CDR3nt: TGTGCCAGCAGCTTGGGGGACAGGGGGTATGGCTACACCTTC
CDR3aa: CASSLGDRGYGYTF

abundance: .
j_gene: TRBJ2-3
d_gene: .
v_gene: TRBV10-3
CDR3nt: TGTGCCATCAGTGGGGGGGAGCGCCGGGGCGTCACAGATACGCAGTATTTT
CDR3aa: CAISGGERRGVTDTQYF